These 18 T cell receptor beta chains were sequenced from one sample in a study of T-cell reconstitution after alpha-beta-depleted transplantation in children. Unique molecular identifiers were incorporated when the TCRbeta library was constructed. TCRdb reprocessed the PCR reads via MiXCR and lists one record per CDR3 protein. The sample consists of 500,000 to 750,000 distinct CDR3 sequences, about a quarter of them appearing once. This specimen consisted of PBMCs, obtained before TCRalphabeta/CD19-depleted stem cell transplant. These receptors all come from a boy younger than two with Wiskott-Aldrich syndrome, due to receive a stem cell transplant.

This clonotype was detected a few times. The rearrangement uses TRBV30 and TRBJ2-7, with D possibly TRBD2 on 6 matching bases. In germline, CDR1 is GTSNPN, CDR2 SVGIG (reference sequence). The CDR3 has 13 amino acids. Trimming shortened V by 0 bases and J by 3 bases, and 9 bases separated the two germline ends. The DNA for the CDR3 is TGTGCCTGGAGTGTAAATAGCGGCTACGAGCAGTACTTC. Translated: CAWSVNSGYEQYF. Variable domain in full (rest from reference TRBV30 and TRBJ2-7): SQTIHQWPATLVQPVGSPLSLECTVEGTSNPNLYWYRQAAGRGLQLLFYSVGIGQISSEVPQNLSASRPQDRQFILSSKKLLLSDSGFYLCAWSVNSGYEQYFGPGTRLTVT.

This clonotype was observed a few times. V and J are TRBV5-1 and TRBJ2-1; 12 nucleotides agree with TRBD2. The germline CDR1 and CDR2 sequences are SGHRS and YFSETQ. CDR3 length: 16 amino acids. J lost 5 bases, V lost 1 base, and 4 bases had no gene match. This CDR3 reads CASSLQTSGSHNEQFF. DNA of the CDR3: TGCGCCAGCAGCTTGCAGACTAGCGGGAGTCACAATGAGCAGTTCTTC.

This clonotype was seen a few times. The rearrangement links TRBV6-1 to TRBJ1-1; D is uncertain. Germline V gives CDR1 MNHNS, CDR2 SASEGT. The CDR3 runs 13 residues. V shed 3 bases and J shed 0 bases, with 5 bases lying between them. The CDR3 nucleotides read TGTGCCAGCAGTGACACACTGAACACTGAAGCTTTCTTT. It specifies CASSDTLNTEAFF.

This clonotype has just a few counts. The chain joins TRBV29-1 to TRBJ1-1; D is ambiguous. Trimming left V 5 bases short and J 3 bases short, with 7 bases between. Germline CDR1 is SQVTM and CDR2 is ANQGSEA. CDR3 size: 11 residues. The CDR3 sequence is CSVYEYTEAFF. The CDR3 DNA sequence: TGCAGCGTTTACGAGTACACTGAAGCTTTCTTT.

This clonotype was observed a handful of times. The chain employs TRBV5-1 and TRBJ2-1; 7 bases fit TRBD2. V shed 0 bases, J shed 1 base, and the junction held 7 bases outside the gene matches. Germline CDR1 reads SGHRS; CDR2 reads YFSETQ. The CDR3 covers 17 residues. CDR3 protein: CASSLAIRTRSYNEQFF. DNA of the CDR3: TGCGCCAGCAGCTTGGCAATACGGACTAGATCCTACAATGAGCAGTTCTTC.

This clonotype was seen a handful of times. The CDR3 protein is CASSLQRGNNSPLHF. As DNA, the CDR3 is TGTGCCAGCAGTTTGCAGCGGGGGAATAATTCACCCCTCCACTTT. The V gene is TRBV27, the J gene TRBJ1-6; possibly TRBD1 for D (5 bases). Germline V CDR1 and CDR2: MNHEY, SMNVEV (reference sequence). Trimming stripped 3 bases from V and 5 bases from J, with 11 bases between. The CDR3 is made up of 15 amino acids.

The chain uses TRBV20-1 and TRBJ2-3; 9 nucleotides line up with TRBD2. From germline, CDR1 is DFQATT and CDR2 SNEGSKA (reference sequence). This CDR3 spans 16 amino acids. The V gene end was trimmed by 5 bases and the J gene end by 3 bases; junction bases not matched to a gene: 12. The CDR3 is CSASLAGKGVTDTQYF. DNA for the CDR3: TGCAGTGCTTCGCTAGCGGGAAAGGGCGTTACAGATACGCAGTATTTT.

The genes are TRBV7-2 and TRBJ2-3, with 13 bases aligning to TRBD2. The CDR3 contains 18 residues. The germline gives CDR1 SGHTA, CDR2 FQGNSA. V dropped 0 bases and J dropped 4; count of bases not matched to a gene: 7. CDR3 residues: CASSLAGLAGPISDTQYF. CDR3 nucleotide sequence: TGTGCCAGCAGCTTAGCGGGACTAGCGGGACCGATATCAGATACGCAGTATTTT.

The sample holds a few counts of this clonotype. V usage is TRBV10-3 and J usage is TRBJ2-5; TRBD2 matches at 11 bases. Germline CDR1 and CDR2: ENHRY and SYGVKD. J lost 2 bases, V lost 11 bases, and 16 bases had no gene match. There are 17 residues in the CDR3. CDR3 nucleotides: TGTGCCGTGGGCGGTCTAGCGGGAGGACCAAAACAAGAGACCCAGTACTTC. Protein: CAVGGLAGGPKQETQYF.

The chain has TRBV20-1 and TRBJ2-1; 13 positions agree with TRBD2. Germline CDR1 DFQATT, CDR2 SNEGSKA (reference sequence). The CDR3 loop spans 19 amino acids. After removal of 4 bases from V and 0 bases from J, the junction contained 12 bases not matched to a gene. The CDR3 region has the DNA TGCAGTGCTACGAATCCCGGGACTAGCGGGAAGAGCTCCTACAATGAGCAGTTCTTC. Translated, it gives CSATNPGTSGKSSYNEQFF.

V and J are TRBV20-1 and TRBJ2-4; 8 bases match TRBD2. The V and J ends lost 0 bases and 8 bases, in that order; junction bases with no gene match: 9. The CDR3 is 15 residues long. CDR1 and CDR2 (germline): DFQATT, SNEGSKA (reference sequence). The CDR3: CSARDLPGGLDIQYF. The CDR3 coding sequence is TGCAGTGCTAGAGATTTACCGGGAGGGCTGGACATTCAGTACTTC.

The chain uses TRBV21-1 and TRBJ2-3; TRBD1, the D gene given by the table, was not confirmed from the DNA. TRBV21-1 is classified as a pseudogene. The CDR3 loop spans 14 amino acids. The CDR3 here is CASQGRDITDTQYF. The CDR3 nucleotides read TGTGCCAGCCAGGGACGGGATATCACAGATACGCAGTATTTT.

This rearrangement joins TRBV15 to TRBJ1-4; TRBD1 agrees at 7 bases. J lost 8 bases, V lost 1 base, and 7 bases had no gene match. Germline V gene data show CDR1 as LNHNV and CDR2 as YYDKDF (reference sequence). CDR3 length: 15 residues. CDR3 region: CATSRVTGLGEKLFF. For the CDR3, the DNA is TGTGCCACCAGCAGAGTGACAGGGCTGGGCGAAAAACTGTTTTTT.

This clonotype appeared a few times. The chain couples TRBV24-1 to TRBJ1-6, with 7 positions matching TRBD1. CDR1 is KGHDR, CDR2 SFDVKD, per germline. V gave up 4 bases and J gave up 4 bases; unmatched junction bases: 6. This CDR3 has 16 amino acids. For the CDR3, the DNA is TGTGCCACCAGTGACCGGGACAGAACTTATAATTCACCCCTCCACTTT. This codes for CATSDRDRTYNSPLHF.

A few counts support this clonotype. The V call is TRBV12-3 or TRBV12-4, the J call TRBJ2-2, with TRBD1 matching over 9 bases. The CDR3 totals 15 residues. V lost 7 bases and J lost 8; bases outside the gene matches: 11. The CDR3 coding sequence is TGTGCCAGCACTAAGGGCCGGGACAGGGTTGGGGAGCTGTTTTTT. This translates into CASTKGRDRVGELFF.

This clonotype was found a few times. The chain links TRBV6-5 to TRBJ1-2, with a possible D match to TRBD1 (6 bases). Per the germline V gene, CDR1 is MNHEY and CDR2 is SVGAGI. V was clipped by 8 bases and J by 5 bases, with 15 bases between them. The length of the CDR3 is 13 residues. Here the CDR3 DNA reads TGTGCCAGCTTGAACAGGGATACGTATGGCTACACCTTC. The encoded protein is CASLNRDTYGYTF.

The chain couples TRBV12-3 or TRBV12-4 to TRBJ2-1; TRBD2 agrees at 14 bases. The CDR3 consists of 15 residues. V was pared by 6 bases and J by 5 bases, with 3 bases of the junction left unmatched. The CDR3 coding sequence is TGTGCCAGCAGGACTAGCGGGAGGGCAAACAATGAGCAGTTCTTC. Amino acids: CASRTSGRANNEQFF.

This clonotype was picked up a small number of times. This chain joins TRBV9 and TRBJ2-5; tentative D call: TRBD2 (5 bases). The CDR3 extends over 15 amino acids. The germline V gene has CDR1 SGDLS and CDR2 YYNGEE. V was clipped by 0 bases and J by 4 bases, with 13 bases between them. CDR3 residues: CASSVVSKGRETQYF. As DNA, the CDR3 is TGTGCCAGCAGCGTAGTATCAAAAGGGAGAGAGACCCAGTACTTC.